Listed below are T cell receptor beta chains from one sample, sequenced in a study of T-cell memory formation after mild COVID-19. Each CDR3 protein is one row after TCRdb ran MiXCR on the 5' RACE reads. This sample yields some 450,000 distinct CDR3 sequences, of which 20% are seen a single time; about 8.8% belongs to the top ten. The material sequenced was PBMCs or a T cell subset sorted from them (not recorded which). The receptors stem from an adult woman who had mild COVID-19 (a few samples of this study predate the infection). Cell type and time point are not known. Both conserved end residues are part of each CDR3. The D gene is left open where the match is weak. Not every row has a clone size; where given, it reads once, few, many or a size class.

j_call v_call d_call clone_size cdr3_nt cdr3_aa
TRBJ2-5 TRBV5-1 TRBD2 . TGCGCCAGCAGCTTGGATTTAGCGGGGGGGCCAGGAGAGACCCAGTACTTC CASSLDLAGGPGETQYF
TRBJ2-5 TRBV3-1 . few TGTGCCTCTCAAGGGGGAGAGACCCAGTACTTC CASQGGETQYF
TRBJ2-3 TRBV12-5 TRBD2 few TGTGCTAGTGGTTTGATCCTAGCGGGAGATGTAGATACGCAGTATTTT CASGLILAGDVDTQYF
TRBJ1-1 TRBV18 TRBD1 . TGTGCCAGCTCACCACCGGACAGGGCCTCAGCGAACACTGAAGCTTTCTTT CASSPPDRASANTEAFF
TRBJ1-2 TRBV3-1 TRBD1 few TGTGCATCCGCGGGACAGACTAACTATGGCTACACCTTC CASAGQTNYGYTF
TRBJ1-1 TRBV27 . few TGTGCCAGCAGTCAAGCTACCGGGGGGGTCGGGACTGAAGCTTTCTTT CASSQATGGVGTEAFF
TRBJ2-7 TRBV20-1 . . TGCAGTCAACCCCCTAACGAGCAGTACTTC CSQPPNEQYF
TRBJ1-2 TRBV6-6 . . TGTGCCAGCAGTTACGGCAGGTCCCTTCCCTCGCCTTATGGCTACACCTTC CASSYGRSLPSPYGYTF
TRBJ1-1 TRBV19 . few TGTGCCAGCGCCGGGGCCTGGAGTGGGGCTGAAGCTTTCTTT CASAGAWSGAEAFF
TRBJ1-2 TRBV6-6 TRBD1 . TGTGCCAGCAGCACCTTAGGGGACAGGGTCTCTAACTATGGCTACACCTTC CASSTLGDRVSNYGYTF
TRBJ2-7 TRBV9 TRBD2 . TGTGCCAGCAGCGTAGAAGCGGGGGGCCCTAAGCAGTACTTC CASSVEAGGPKQYF
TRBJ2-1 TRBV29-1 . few TGCAGCTCGCGAATCCTGGACAGAAACAATGAGCAGTTCTTC CSSRILDRNNEQFF
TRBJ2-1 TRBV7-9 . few TGTGCCAGCAGCTTAGGAGGAGACTCCTACAATGAGCAGTTCTTC CASSLGGDSYNEQFF
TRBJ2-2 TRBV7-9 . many TGTGCCAGCAGCTCCGTCGCCGGGGAGCTGTTTTTT CASSSVAGELFF
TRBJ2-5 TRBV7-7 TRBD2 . TGTGCCAGCAGTCCGTCCGGGGGGGCGTTTGAGACCCAGTACTTC CASSPSGGAFETQYF
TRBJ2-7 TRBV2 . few TGTGCCAGCAGTTCCCCCCGGCTCTACGAGCAGTACTTC CASSSPRLYEQYF
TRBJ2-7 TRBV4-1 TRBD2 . TGCGCCAGCAGCCATTTGGGGGGGACCTACGAGCAGTACTTC CASSHLGGTYEQYF
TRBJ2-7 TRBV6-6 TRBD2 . TGTGCCAGCAGTTTTACACTAGCGGATTCCTACGAGCAGTACTTC CASSFTLADSYEQYF
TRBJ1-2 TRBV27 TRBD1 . TGTGCCTCCCAGGGGGACAGTGACTATGGCTACACCTTC CASQGDSDYGYTF
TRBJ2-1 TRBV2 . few TGTGCCAGCTGCAGAGACAATGAGCAGTTCTTC CASCRDNEQFF
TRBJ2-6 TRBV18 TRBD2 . TGTGCCAGCTCACCACCGGGACTAGGTATCTCTGGGGCCAACGTCCTGACTTTC CASSPPGLGISGANVLTF
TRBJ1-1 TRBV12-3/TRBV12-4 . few TGTGCCAGCAGTTTGCCAGGCGTCATGAACACTGAAGCTTTCTTT CASSLPGVMNTEAFF
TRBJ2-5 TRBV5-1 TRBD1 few TGCGCCAGCAGCTTACAGGACAGGCGGCAAGAGACCCAGTACTTC CASSLQDRRQETQYF